This T cell receptor beta chain was sequenced during a study of human T cells and chemical hapten exposure. TCRdb re-called the RACE reads with MiXCR, one entry per CDR3 protein. The table includes 150,000 to 200,000 distinct CDR3 sequences, approximately 24% detected once. V shed 2 bases and J shed 7 bases, with 14 bases lying between them. This CDR3 has 14 amino acids. Germline V CDR1 and CDR2: KGHDR, SFDVKD. Time point of the sample: patch test 3, about 24 weeks after DPC sensitization. Treatment described: therapeutic diphenylcyclopropenone sensitization with weekly scalp DPC. Blood draws preceded each patch test application.

V usage is TRBV24-1 and J usage is TRBJ2-7; D is possibly TRBD2 (6 bases). This sequence originates from a woman aged 40 to 55 with alopecia areata. Some clones in this sample may be carry-over from other donors' samples. The input for sequencing was whole blood, taken in connection with sensitization to the hapten diphenylcyclopropenone (DPC). CDR3 residues: CATSDSGLTGEQYF. The CDR3 DNA follows: TGTGCCACCAGTGATTCCGGACTAACAGGAGAGCAGTACTTC.